The clone carrying this TCR beta chain was picked up many times. The CDR3 has 12 residues. Germline V gives CDR1 SQVTM, CDR2 ANQGSEA. Trimming pared 3 bases from V and 5 bases from J, leaving 10 bases between. TCRdb analysed the 5' RACE reads with MiXCR anew, one entry per CDR3 protein. The repertoire has about 83,000 distinct CDR3 sequences, less than 11% of them found once; the top ten carry around 8%. The sample is drawn from a study of early T cells in non-severe SARS-CoV-2 infection. V usage is TRBV29-1 and J usage is TRBJ2-5; D is perhaps TRBD1 (5 bases). The TCR originated in an adult who was a healthcare worker with PCR-confirmed SARS-CoV-2 infection or an uninfected control (not recorded which). The specimen was whole blood, collected at baseline. The CDR3 protein is CSVEKGQETQYF. The DNA for the CDR3 is TGCAGCGTTGAGAAGGGGCAGGAGACCCAGTACTTC.